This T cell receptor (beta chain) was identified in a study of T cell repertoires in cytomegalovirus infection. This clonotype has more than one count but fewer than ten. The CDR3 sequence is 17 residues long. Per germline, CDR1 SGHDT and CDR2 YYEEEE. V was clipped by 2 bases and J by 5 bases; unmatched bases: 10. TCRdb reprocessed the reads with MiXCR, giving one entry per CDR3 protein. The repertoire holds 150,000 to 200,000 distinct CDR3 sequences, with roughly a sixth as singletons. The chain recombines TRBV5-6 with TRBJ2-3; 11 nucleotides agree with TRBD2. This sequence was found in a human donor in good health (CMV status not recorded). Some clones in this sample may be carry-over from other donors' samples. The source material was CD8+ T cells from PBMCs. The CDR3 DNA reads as TGTGCCAGCAGCTTATACGCTAGCGGGGGGTTAGTAGATACGCAGTATTTT. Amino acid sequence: CASSLYASGGLVDTQYF.